These T cell receptor beta chains were read from a single sample in a study of blood T cell repertoires in COVID-19. Measured with immunoSEQ multiplex PCR; TCRdb has only the in-frame clones, and not every one. Found here are some 340,000 clones, roughly 80% of them singletons; the top ten hold about 5%. The sample taken for sequencing was PBMCs or T cells enriched from blood (not recorded which). These receptors were taken from a woman aged 45-65 years who had recovered from COVID-19. The CDR3 runs from the conserved cysteine through the conserved F or W. Fields, in order: V gene, J gene, CDR3 protein.

TRBV30	TRBJ1-6	CAWSPLNGVRNSPLHF
TRBV5-8	TRBJ1-5	CASSLRGGRNQPQHF
TRBV7-6	TRBJ1-4	CASSPRDRGNEKLFF
TRBV15	TRBJ1-4	CATSPRGIGKLFF
TRBV7-2	TRBJ2-1	CASSLVGEGEYNEQFF
TRBV18	TRBJ2-1	CASSPRQGTNEQFF
TRBV4-3	TRBJ2-1	CASSQSGLASEQFF
TRBV30	TRBJ2-7	CAWSALAGVGEQYF
TRBV25-1	TRBJ2-7	CASSDTGPSSYEQYF
TRBV7-2	TRBJ1-1	CASSPQGGLFEAFF
TRBV25-1	TRBJ1-1	CASGQGNTEAFF
TRBV11-2	TRBJ2-2	CASSTPETGAGELFF
TRBV30	TRBJ2-7	CAWSVKGAGEQYF
TRBV6-2/TRBV6-3	TRBJ1-6	CASSVGTNSPLHF
TRBV6-2/TRBV6-3	TRBJ2-5	CASSRPDYQETQYF
TRBV15	TRBJ1-1	CATSLDWRLNTEAFF
TRBV3-1/TRBV3-2	TRBJ1-2	CASSQTGAGGYTF
TRBV6-5	TRBJ1-2	CASSYIRGALSYGYTF
TRBV30	TRBJ2-5	CAWSGQGQGAQYF
TRBV6-5	TRBJ1-2	CAITTGAGGYTF
TRBV4-2	TRBJ1-4	CASSQEATGSSVKLFF
TRBV4-1	TRBJ2-1	CASRWGTGFFYEQFF
TRBV11-2	TRBJ1-4	CASSPSEARLEKLFF
TRBV6-5	TRBJ1-2	CASRPAGRNNYGYTF
TRBV19	TRBJ2-1	CASSMDRGADEQFF
TRBV6-5	TRBJ2-1	CASRGDGYNEQFF
TRBV6-4	TRBJ1-6	CASSEDRVNSPLHF
TRBV9	TRBJ1-1	CASSVVALGSGRNTEAFF
TRBV6-4	TRBJ2-1	CASSLNPGLSSEQFF
TRBV7-6	TRBJ2-1	CASSLNVAGGNNEQFF
TRBV11-3	TRBJ1-1	CASSPTGGRTEAFF
TRBV10-2	TRBJ1-2	CASSESQEIYGYTF
TRBV7-9	TRBJ2-1	CASSLEASGERFF
TRBV6-1	TRBJ1-2	CASSEASANYGYTF
TRBV6-5	TRBJ2-1	CASRPDRAYGEQFF
TRBV28	TRBJ1-1	CASSLRPGTGNRGEAFF
TRBV19	TRBJ2-1	CASSIVGLAGVYNEQFF
TRBV7-2	TRBJ1-3	CASSPKMIQNSGNTIYF
TRBV10-3	TRBJ2-5	CAISELRETQYF
TRBV2	TRBJ1-4	CASSLRAGQINEKLFF
TRBV11-1	TRBJ1-6	CASSRSDREFSPLHF
TRBV6-5	TRBJ1-1	CASSRDRVNTEAFF
TRBV15	TRBJ2-1	CATSSHHRQAYNEQFF
TRBV5-1	TRBJ1-1	CASSWDNWNTEAFF
TRBV30	TRBJ2-5	CAWSEGSKETQYF
TRBV25-1	TRBJ1-1	CASRRTNGGSEAFF
TRBV27	TRBJ1-6	CASSPTGGASPLHF
TRBV6-1	TRBJ1-2	CASSEGGASYGYTF
TRBV3-1/TRBV3-2	TRBJ2-2	CASSLRGWVPGELFF
TRBV7-2	TRBJ1-5	CASSSDRTGQPQHF
TRBV3-1/TRBV3-2	TRBJ2-5	CASSWTSGSRLSGTQYF
TRBV11-2	TRBJ2-2	CASNKPELAVNTGELFF
TRBV6-5	TRBJ2-2	CASGQGASGELFF